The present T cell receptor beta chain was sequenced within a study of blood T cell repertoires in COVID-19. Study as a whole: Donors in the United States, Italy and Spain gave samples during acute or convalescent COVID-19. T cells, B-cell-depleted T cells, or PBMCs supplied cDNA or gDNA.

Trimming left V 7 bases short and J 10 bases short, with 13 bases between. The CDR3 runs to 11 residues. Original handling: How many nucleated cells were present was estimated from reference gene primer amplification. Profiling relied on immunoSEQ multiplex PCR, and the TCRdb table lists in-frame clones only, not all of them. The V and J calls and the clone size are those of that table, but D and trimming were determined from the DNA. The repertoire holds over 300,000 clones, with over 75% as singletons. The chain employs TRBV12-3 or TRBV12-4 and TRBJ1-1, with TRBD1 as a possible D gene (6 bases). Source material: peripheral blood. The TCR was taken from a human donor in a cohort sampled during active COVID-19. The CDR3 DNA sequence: TGTGCCAGCACCATAGGGGGGGGAGCTTTCTTT. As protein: CASTIGGGAFF.